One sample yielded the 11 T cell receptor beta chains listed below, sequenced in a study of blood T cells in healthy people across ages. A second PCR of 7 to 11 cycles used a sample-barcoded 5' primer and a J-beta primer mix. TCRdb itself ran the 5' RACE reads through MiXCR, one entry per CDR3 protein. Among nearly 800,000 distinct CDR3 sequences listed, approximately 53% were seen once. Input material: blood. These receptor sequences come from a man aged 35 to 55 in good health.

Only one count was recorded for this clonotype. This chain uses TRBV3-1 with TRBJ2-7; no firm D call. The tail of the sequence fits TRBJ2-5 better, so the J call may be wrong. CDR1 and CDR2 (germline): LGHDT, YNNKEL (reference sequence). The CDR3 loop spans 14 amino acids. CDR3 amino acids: CASSQDWTAETQYF. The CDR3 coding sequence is TGTGCCAGCAGCCAAGATTGGACGGCAGAGACCCAGTACTTC.

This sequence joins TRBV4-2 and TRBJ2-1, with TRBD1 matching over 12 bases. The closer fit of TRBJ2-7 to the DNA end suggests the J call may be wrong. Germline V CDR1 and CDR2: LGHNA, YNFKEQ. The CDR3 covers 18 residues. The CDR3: CASSQGPLGQGASNEQYF. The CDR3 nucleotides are TGTGCCAGCAGCCAGGGGCCATTGGGACAGGGGGCGAGTAACGAGCAGTACTTC.

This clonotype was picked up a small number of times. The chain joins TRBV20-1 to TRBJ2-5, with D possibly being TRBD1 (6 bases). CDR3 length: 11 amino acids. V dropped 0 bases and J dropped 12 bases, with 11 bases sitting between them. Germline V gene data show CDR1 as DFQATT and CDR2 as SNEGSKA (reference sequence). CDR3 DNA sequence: TGCAGTGCTAGAGACGTATCAGGGGAGTACTTC. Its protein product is CSARDVSGEYF.

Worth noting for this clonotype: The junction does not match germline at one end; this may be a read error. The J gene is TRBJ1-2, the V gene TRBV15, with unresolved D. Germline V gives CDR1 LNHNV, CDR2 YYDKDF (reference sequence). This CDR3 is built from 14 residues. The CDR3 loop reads CAASRDLEGGGYTF. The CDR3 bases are TGTGCCGCCAGCAGAGATTTGGAGGGTGGAGGCTACACCTTC.

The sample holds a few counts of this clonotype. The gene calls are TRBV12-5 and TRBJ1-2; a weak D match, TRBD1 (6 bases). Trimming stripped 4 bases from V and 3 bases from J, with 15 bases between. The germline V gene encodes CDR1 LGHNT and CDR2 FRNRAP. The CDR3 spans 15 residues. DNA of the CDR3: TGTGCTAGTGGTTCCCGACAGGAGAGGGACTATGGCTACACCTTC. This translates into CASGSRQERDYGYTF.

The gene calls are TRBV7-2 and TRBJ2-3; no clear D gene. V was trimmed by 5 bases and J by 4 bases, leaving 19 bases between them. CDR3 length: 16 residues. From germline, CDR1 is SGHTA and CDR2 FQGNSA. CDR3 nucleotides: TGTGCCAGCAGCACTCAACCTATGGGCATAGCAGATACGCAGTATTTT. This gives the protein CASSTQPMGIADTQYF. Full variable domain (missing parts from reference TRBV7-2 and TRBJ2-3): GAGVSQSPSNKVTEKGKDVELRCDPISGHTALYWYRQSLGQGLEFLIYFQGNSAPDKSGLPSDRFSAERTGGSVSTLTIQRTQQEDSAVYLCASSTQPMGIADTQYFGPGTRLTVL.

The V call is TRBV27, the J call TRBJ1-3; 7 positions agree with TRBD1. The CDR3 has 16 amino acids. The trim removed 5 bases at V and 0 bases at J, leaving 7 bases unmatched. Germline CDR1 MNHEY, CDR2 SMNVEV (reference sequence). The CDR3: CASSPGTANSGNTIYF. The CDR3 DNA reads TGTGCCAGCAGTCCCGGGACAGCGAACTCTGGAAACACCATATATTTT.

This CDR3 reads CASSTWYRGQSDTQYF. The DNA for the CDR3 is TGTGCCAGCAGTACATGGTACAGGGGCCAGTCAGATACGCAGTATTTT. The chain is built from TRBV28 and TRBJ2-3; 7 bases match TRBD1. The ends lost 5 bases at V and 4 bases at J; junction bases unmatched: 12. CDR1 MDHEN and CDR2 SYDVKM come from the germline V gene. The CDR3 runs 16 residues.

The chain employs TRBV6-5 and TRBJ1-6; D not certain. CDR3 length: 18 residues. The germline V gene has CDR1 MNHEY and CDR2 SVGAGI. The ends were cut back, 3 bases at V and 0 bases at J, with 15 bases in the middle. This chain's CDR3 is CASSYDLGLGSYNSPLHF. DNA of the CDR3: TGTGCCAGCAGTTATGATTTAGGGCTAGGCTCCTATAATTCACCCCTCCACTTT.

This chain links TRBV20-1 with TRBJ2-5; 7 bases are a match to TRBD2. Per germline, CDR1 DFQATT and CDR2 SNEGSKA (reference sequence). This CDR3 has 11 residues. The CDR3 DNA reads TGCCGCCTGGGGGGGTACGAGACCCAGTACTTC. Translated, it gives CRLGGYETQYF.

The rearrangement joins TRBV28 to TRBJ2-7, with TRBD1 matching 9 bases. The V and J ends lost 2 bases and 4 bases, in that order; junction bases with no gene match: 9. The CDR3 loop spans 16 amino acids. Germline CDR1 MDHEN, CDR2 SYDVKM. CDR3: CASSLASRGQGYEQYF. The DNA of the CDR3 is TGTGCCAGCAGTTTAGCTTCTAGGGGACAGGGTTACGAGCAGTACTTC.